This T cell receptor (beta chain) was captured in a study of blood T cell repertoires in COVID-19. Study-wide context: T cells, B-cell-depleted T cells, or PBMCs provided the cDNA or gDNA that served as material.

The data were produced by immunoSEQ multiplex PCR, yet TCRdb's version contains in-frame clones alone and is incomplete. The table shows about 230,000 clones, with roughly 88% occurring only once. Researchers sorted participants into cohorts using their self-reported clinical history. The germline gives CDR1 KGHSH, CDR2 LQKENI. The CDR3 length is 18 residues. V was pared by 1 base and J by 5 bases, with 9 bases of the junction left unmatched. The sequenced material came from PBMCs or T cells enriched from blood (not recorded which). This clonotype originated in a woman in her forties with acute COVID-19. The V gene is TRBV18, the J gene TRBJ2-3, with TRBD2 identical over 13 bases. CDR3 in amino acids: CASSPRRTGLAGRDTQYF. The DNA for the CDR3 is TGTGCCAGCTCACCACGCAGGACGGGACTAGCGGGGAGAGATACGCAGTATTTT.